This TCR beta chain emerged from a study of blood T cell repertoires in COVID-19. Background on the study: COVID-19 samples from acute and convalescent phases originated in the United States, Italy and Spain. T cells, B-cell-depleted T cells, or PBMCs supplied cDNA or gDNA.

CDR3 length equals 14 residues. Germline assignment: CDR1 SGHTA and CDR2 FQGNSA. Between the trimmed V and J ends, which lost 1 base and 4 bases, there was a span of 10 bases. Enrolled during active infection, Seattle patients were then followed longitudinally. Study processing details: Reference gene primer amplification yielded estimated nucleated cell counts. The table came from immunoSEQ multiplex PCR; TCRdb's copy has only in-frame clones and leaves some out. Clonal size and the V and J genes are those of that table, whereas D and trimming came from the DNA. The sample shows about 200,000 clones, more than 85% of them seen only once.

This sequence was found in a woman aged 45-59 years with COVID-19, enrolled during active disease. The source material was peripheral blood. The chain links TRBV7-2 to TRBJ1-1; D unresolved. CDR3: CASSLVGRGTEAFF. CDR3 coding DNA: TGTGCCAGCAGCTTAGTTGGCCGGGGCACTGAAGCTTTCTTT.